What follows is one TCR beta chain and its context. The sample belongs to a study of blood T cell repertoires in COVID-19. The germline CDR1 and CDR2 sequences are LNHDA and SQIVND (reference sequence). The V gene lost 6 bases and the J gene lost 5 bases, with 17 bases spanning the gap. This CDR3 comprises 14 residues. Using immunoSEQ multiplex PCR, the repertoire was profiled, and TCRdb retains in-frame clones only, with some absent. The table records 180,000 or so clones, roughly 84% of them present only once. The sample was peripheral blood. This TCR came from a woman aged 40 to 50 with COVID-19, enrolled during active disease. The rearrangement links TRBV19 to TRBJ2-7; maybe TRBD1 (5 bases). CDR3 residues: CASRRQHVLNEQYF. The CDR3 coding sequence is TGTGCCAGTAGGCGACAGCACGTCCTGAACGAGCAGTACTTC.